The 32 T cell receptor beta chains given below trace back to one sample, sequenced in a study of T cell responses to AZD1222 COVID-19 vaccine. Clones were read by immunoSEQ multiplex PCR, and TCRdb kept only the in-frame ones, dropping some. The data show 90,000 to 120,000 clones, around 90% seen once. The specimen was peripheral blood, collected on day 0 of AZD1222 vaccination. These receptors were obtained from an adult in good health.

This clone has more than one count but fewer than ten. The gene calls are TRBV6-6 and TRBJ1-2; 12 bases map to TRBD1. CDR1 and CDR2 (germline): MNHNY, SVGAGI (reference sequence). The CDR3 runs to 14 residues. V shed 2 bases, J shed 7 bases, and the junction held 2 bases outside the gene matches. The chain's CDR3 is CASSYGTGGAGYTF. The CDR3 DNA sequence: TGTGCCAGCAGTTACGGGACAGGGGGCGCTGGCTACACCTTC.

This chain links TRBV7-6 with TRBJ2-1; 10 nucleotides align to TRBD2. Trimming cost V 2 bases and J 7 bases; bases outside gene matches: 8. Germline V gives CDR1 SGHVS, CDR2 FNYEAQ. The CDR3 runs 16 residues. The CDR3 spells CASSLYGTSGVNEQFF. DNA of the CDR3: TGTGCCAGCAGCTTATATGGCACTAGCGGGGTTAATGAGCAGTTCTTC.

The chain employs TRBV19 and TRBJ2-7, with D tentatively TRBD1 (5 bases). Germline V gene sequence: CDR1 LNHDA, CDR2 SQIVND (reference sequence). The CDR3 is 13 residues long. Trimming removed 3 bases at V and 2 bases at J, with 8 bases between. The CDR3 DNA is TGTGCCAGTAGTATGAGCAGGGCCTACGAGCAGTACTTC. Its translation is CASSMSRAYEQYF.

This chain links TRBV7-3 with TRBJ2-1; 8 nucleotides agree with TRBD1. Germline V gene sequence: CDR1 SGHTA, CDR2 FQGTGA. This CDR3 is 13 amino acids long. Trimming removed 4 bases from V and 9 bases from J; junction bases left unmatched: 5. The chain's CDR3 is CASSSGQGFEQFF. The CDR3 region has the DNA TGTGCCAGCAGCTCCGGACAGGGATTTGAGCAGTTCTTC.

This chain links TRBV4-2 with TRBJ1-4, with TRBD1 as a possible D gene (6 bases). Trimming stripped 0 bases from V and 0 bases from J, with 8 bases between. The CDR3 consists of 16 residues. Germline V gene data show CDR1 as LGHNA and CDR2 as YNFKEQ. CDR3 sequence: CASSQEGTTTNEKLFF. CDR3 bases: TGTGCCAGCAGCCAAGAAGGGACAACAACTAATGAAAAACTGTTTTTT.

The chain has TRBV7-3 and TRBJ2-3; TRBD2 agrees at 8 bases. The CDR3 is made up of 17 amino acids. CDR1 SGHTA and CDR2 FQGTGA come from the germline V gene. J gave up 1 base and V 5 bases, and 11 bases lay outside the gene matches. CDR3 bases: TGTGCCAGCAGCCTGGTAGCCGGGGGGGCTGGCACAGATACGCAGTATTTT. Translated, it gives CASSLVAGGAGTDTQYF. The full variable domain, with the rest looked up from reference TRBV7-3 and TRBJ2-3, is GAGVSQTPSNKVTEKGKYVELRCDPISGHTALYWYRQSLGQGPEFLIYFQGTGAADDSGLPNDRFFAVRPEGSVSTLKIQRTERGDSAVYLCASSLVAGGAGTDTQYFGPGTRLTVL.

V usage is TRBV19 and J usage is TRBJ1-5; TRBD1 is a possible D gene (5 bases). V was cut by 2 bases and J by 3 bases, with 11 bases left in between. The CDR3 extends over 15 amino acids. CDR1 is LNHDA and CDR2 is SQIVND in the germline V gene (reference sequence). This CDR3 reads CASSIRGVVNQPQHF. In DNA form, the CDR3 reads TGTGCCAGTAGTATACGAGGGGTAGTCAATCAGCCCCAGCATTTT.

The J gene is TRBJ2-1, the V gene TRBV7-2; unclear D gene. Germline V gene sequence: CDR1 SGHTA, CDR2 FQGNSA. CDR3 length equals 12 residues. V dropped 5 bases and J dropped 7 bases, with 9 bases sitting between them. CDR3: CASSPRVNEQFF. CDR3 sequence (DNA): TGTGCCAGCAGCCCCCGGGTGAATGAGCAGTTCTTC.

This clone was recorded many times. This sequence joins TRBV10-3 and TRBJ1-1; 7 bases line up with TRBD1. J lost 4 bases, V lost 8 bases, and 10 bases had no gene match. The germline V gene encodes CDR1 ENHRY and CDR2 SYGVKD. The CDR3 is made up of 14 amino acids. This CDR3 is CAIRRDSSGTEAFF. In nucleotides, the CDR3 is TGTGCCATCCGCCGGGACAGCTCGGGCACTGAAGCTTTCTTT.

This chain uses TRBV7-2 with TRBJ1-2; 9 nucleotides align to TRBD1. The germline CDR1 and CDR2 sequences are SGHTA and FQGNSA. After removal of 3 bases from V and 4 bases from J, the junction contained 6 bases not matched to a gene. This CDR3 contains 15 residues. CDR3 sequence reads: CASSLGIQGAYGYTF. DNA for the CDR3: TGTGCCAGCAGCTTGGGGATACAGGGGGCCTATGGCTACACCTTC.

The genes are TRBV29-1 and TRBJ2-7; tentatively, D is TRBD2 (5 bases). Deletions cut 5 bases from V and 2 bases from J, with 10 bases between. CDR3 length: 12 residues. Germline values: CDR1 SQVTM, CDR2 ANQGSEA. CDR3 sequence (DNA): TGCAGCGTTTTCGGGGAAGCCTACGAGCAGTACTTC. Translating it yields CSVFGEAYEQYF.

The genes are TRBV5-4 and TRBJ1-5, with D uncertain. Germline V gene sequence: CDR1 SGHNT, CDR2 YYREEE (reference sequence). The CDR3 consists of 15 residues. Trimming shortened V by 0 bases and J by 2 bases, and 9 bases separated the two germline ends. DNA for the CDR3: TGTGCCAGCAGCTTGGGAGAGCAGGGCAATCAGCCCCAGCATTTT. Amino acid sequence: CASSLGEQGNQPQHF.

The chain couples TRBV9 to TRBJ1-6, with D uncertain. Germline CDR1 is SGDLS and CDR2 is YYNGEE. This CDR3 is built from 14 residues. V shed 2 bases and J shed 6 bases, with 9 bases lying between them. CDR3: CASSVDPLNSPLHF. The DNA of the CDR3 is TGTGCCAGCAGCGTGGATCCACTTAATTCACCCCTCCACTTT. Full variable domain (rest looked up from reference TRBV9 and TRBJ1-6): DSGVTQTPKHLITATGQRVTLRCSPRSGDLSVYWYQQSLDQGLQFLIQYYNGEERAKGNILERFSAQQFPDLHSELNLSSLELGDSALYFCASSVDPLNSPLHFGNGTRLTVT.

This chain joins TRBV7-8 and TRBJ1-1; 10 bases are a match to TRBD1. CDR3 size: 14 residues. Germline assignment: CDR1 SGHVS and CDR2 FQNEAQ. With V trimmed by 5 bases and J by 4 bases, 4 bases remained unmatched. The chain's CDR3 is CASSPRTGGTEAFF. The CDR3 bases are TGTGCCAGCAGCCCGCGGACAGGGGGCACTGAAGCTTTCTTT. Using reference TRBV7-8 and TRBJ1-1 for the parts outside the CDR3, the full variable domain is GAGVSQSPRYKVAKRGQDVALRCDPISGHVSLFWYQQALGQGPEFLTYFQNEAQLDKSGLPSDRFFAERPEGSVSTLKIQRTQQEDSAVYLCASSPRTGGTEAFFGQGTRLTVV.

The rearrangement joins TRBV7-2 to TRBJ2-7; D call uncertain. The CDR3 sequence is 12 residues long. Per the germline V gene, CDR1 is SGHTA and CDR2 is FQGNSA. Trimming removed 5 bases at V and 0 bases at J, with 5 bases between. The CDR3 sequence is CASSPSSYEQYF. CDR3 nucleotides: TGTGCCAGCAGCCCTAGCTCCTACGAGCAGTACTTC.

This chain joins TRBV7-9 and TRBJ2-1; unclear D gene. Trimming left V 1 base short and J 6 bases short, with 1 base between. Germline CDR1 SEHNR, CDR2 FQNEAQ (reference sequence). The CDR3 totals 11 residues. This CDR3 reads CASSLGNEQFF. The CDR3 DNA sequence: TGTGCCAGCAGCTTAGGCAATGAGCAGTTCTTC.

The V and J genes are TRBV7-2 and TRBJ1-5; D is unclear. V lost 8 bases, J lost 2 bases, and 4 bases lay in between. The CDR3 runs to 11 residues. Germline V CDR1 and CDR2: SGHTA, FQGNSA. The CDR3 sequence: CASGRNQPQHF. The DNA for the CDR3 is TGTGCCAGCGGACGCAATCAGCCCCAGCATTTT.

The V and J genes are TRBV7-2 and TRBJ1-4; 9 bases are shared with TRBD1. The junction had 2 bases not matched to a gene; V was cut back by 4 bases and J by 5 bases. Germline V gene data show CDR1 as SGHTA and CDR2 as FQGNSA. CDR3 length: 14 residues. CDR3 DNA sequence: TGTGCCAGCAGCTCCGACAGGGGGAATGAAAAACTGTTTTTT. The encoded protein is CASSSDRGNEKLFF.

This sequence joins TRBV20-1 and TRBJ1-1; unclear D gene. Trimming took off 6 bases at V and 11 bases at J, with 16 bases between the two ends. CDR1 is DFQATT, CDR2 SNEGSKA, per germline (reference sequence). This CDR3 contains 11 residues. In DNA, the CDR3 is TGCAGTGCCAGGCCAAGGGTTTGGGCTTTCTTT. Translating it yields CSARPRVWAFF.

This clone was seen once. The chain has TRBV6-5 and TRBJ1-2; D remains ambiguous. V gave up 6 bases and J gave up 9 bases, with 20 bases separating them. This CDR3 is 14 amino acids long. CDR1 is MNHEY and CDR2 is SVGAGI in the germline V gene. The CDR3 sequence: CASRRADPPRSYTF. CDR3 in DNA: TGTGCCAGCAGGCGGGCGGACCCGCCCCGCAGCTACACCTTC.

The chain is built from TRBV19 and TRBJ1-2, with D possibly being TRBD1 (5 bases). V was cut by 3 bases and J by 5 bases, with 13 bases left in between. There are 14 residues in the CDR3. Germline values: CDR1 LNHDA, CDR2 SQIVND (reference sequence). The CDR3 sequence: CASSIGGAAYGYTF. In DNA, the CDR3 is TGTGCCAGTAGTATTGGAGGGGCAGCATATGGCTACACCTTC.

V and J are TRBV6-5 and TRBJ1-4; 10 bases are shared with TRBD1. The CDR3 consists of 16 residues. V gave up 0 bases and J gave up 6 bases; unmatched junction bases: 4. Looked up from germline, CDR1 is MNHEY and CDR2 is SVGAGI. CDR3 DNA sequence: TGTGCCAGCAGTTACTCGTCGGGGACAGGGGATGAAAAACTGTTTTTT. Protein sequence: CASSYSSGTGDEKLFF.

As DNA, the CDR3 is TGTGCCAGCAGTGATCAGCAGGACACCGGGGAGCTGTTTTTT. It specifies CASSDQQDTGELFF. This chain links TRBV6-4 with TRBJ2-2, with D unclear. V was cut by 3 bases and J by 3 bases, with 8 bases left in between. Germline values: CDR1 MRHNA, CDR2 SNTAGT. The CDR3 spans 14 residues.

V is TRBV14 and J is TRBJ1-5; D unclear. The ends were cut back, 3 bases at V and 2 bases at J, with 8 bases in the middle. The length of the CDR3 is 14 residues. Germline V gene sequence: CDR1 SGHDN, CDR2 FVKESK. CDR3 amino acids: CASSHSTGNQPQHF. CDR3 in DNA: TGTGCCAGCAGCCACTCTACGGGCAATCAGCCCCAGCATTTT.

V is TRBV7-8 and J is TRBJ2-5; no definite D call. Trimming took off 4 bases at V and 13 bases at J, with 16 bases between the two ends. The CDR3 spans 12 residues. From germline, CDR1 is SGHVS and CDR2 FQNEAQ. CDR3 region: CASSSSSKHPYF. The CDR3 DNA follows: TGTGCCAGCAGCTCGAGTAGTAAGCACCCGTACTTC.

The rearrangement joins TRBV27 to TRBJ2-1; D uncertain. Trimming stripped 6 bases from V and 8 bases from J, with 14 bases between. CDR1 and CDR2 from the germline V gene are MNHEY and SMNVEV (reference sequence). The CDR3 covers 13 residues. The DNA for the CDR3 is TGTGCCAGCAGGGCATATATAGGCGATGAGCAGTTCTTC. Protein sequence: CASRAYIGDEQFF.

The V and J genes are TRBV3-1 (or the pseudogene TRBV3-2) and TRBJ2-7; D perhaps matches TRBD1 (6 bases). The CDR3 covers 12 residues. Between the trimmed V and J ends, which lost 8 bases and 1 base, there was a span of 9 bases. Per germline, CDR1 LGHDT and CDR2 YNNKEL (reference sequence). DNA of the CDR3: TGTGCCAGCCCAGGACAGTCCTACGAGCAGTACTTC. It translates to CASPGQSYEQYF.

The chain couples TRBV19 to TRBJ2-2, with 12 bases that match TRBD2. With 1 base clipped from V and 1 base from J, the junction kept 4 bases outside the gene matches. Per germline, CDR1 LNHDA and CDR2 SQIVND (reference sequence). This CDR3 region has 18 residues. The CDR3 region is CASSIVPSGGVNTGELFF. The CDR3, as DNA: TGTGCCAGTAGTATAGTTCCTAGCGGGGGGGTGAACACCGGGGAGCTGTTTTTT.

V usage is TRBV5-1 and J usage is TRBJ1-4; TRBD1 aligns across 7 bases. The trim removed 4 bases at V and 7 bases at J, leaving 7 bases unmatched. The CDR3 extends over 14 amino acids. Germline V gene sequence: CDR1 SGHRS, CDR2 YFSETQ. The chain's CDR3 is CASSEGQNPEKLFF. CDR3 nucleotides: TGCGCCAGCAGCGAGGGACAGAATCCTGAAAAACTGTTTTTT.

The rearrangement joins TRBV15 to TRBJ2-1; no clear D. V gave up 0 bases and J gave up 6 bases, with 18 bases separating them. The CDR3 consists of 17 residues. CDR1 is LNHNV, CDR2 YYDKDF, per germline (reference sequence). CDR3 loop: CATSRDRSLVFSNEQFF. DNA of the CDR3: TGTGCCACCAGCAGAGATAGGAGTCTAGTTTTTTCCAATGAGCAGTTCTTC.

The rearrangement links TRBV6-2 or TRBV6-3 to TRBJ1-1; possible D gene TRBD1, 5 bases. The CDR3 runs to 13 residues. V shed 4 bases and J shed 3 bases, with 9 bases lying between them. Germline-derived CDR1 and CDR2 are MNHEY and SVGEGT. The CDR3 loop is CASSWGGDTEAFF. The CDR3 bases are TGTGCCAGCAGTTGGGGCGGCGACACTGAAGCTTTCTTT.

J is TRBJ1-1 and V is TRBV6-2 or TRBV6-3, with unresolved D. The CDR3 is made up of 16 amino acids. V lost 5 bases and J lost 5, with 21 bases in between. Germline CDR1 is MNHEY and CDR2 is SVGEGT. The CDR3 DNA is TGTGCCAGCAGTCCATCCCGTGGGCAAGGTATGACTGAAGCTTTCTTT. Its translation: CASSPSRGQGMTEAFF.